What follows describes a single T cell receptor beta chain. The sample is drawn from a study of blood T cell repertoires in COVID-19. Whole-study context: Sites across the United States, Italy and Spain contributed samples from acute and convalescent COVID-19. Sources were T cells, B-cell-depleted T cells, or PBMCs; the material itself was cDNA or gDNA.

Libraries were prepared by immunoSEQ multiplex PCR; TCRdb keeps only in-frame clonotypes and omits some of them. The sample includes fewer than 400,000 clones, roughly 89% of them seen just once. Sequencing was carried out using PBMCs or T cells enriched from blood (not recorded which). The receptor was isolated from a man in his fifties or sixties who had recovered from COVID-19.

The CDR3 reads CASSQGRAYGYTF. Written as DNA, the CDR3 is TGTGCCAGCAGCCAGGGAAGGGCCTATGGCTACACCTTC. V is TRBV13 and J is TRBJ1-2; D perhaps matches TRBD1 (5 bases). Trimming cost V 5 bases and J 4 bases, with 11 bases left between them. Per the germline V gene, CDR1 is PRHDT and CDR2 is FYEKMQ (reference sequence). The length of the CDR3 is 13 residues.